The next 20 T cell receptor beta chains were all read from a single sample in a study of chemoradiotherapy in HPV16-positive cancers. TCRdb's table, derived via immunoSEQ multiplex PCR, lists solely in-frame clones and lacks some. This sample has some 8,800 clones, with 70% to 80% found just once. The biological material was taken from a patient who underwent chemoradiotherapy. The origin of the receptors is a human donor with HPV-associated anogenital cancer.

This clone is a singleton in its sample. This sequence joins TRBV28 and TRBJ1-6; no firm D call. Germline CDR1 is MDHEN and CDR2 is SYDVKM. Between the trimmed V and J ends, which lost 5 bases and 0 bases, there was a span of 11 bases. The length of the CDR3 is 16 residues. The CDR3 region is CASSPMSFSYNSPLHF. CDR3 bases: TGTGCCAGCAGTCCGATGTCCTTCTCCTATAATTCACCCCTCCACTTT.

J is TRBJ2-7 and V is TRBV7-2; no clear D gene. The germline V gene encodes CDR1 SGHTA and CDR2 FQGNSA. Trimming stripped 1 base from V and 5 bases from J, with 15 bases between. The CDR3 consists of 15 residues. The CDR3 reads CASSLDYERSNEQYF. The CDR3 nucleotides are TGTGCCAGCAGCTTAGACTACGAGCGCTCGAACGAGCAGTACTTC.

The V and J genes are TRBV9 and TRBJ2-2; weak D call: TRBD2 (7 bases). V lost 5 bases and J 3 bases, leaving 14 bases between the germline ends. Germline V gene lookup returns CDR1 SGDLS and CDR2 YYNGEE. The CDR3 is 15 residues long. This CDR3 is CASRGGLSDTGELFF. DNA of the CDR3: TGTGCCAGCAGGGGGGGGCTTTCGGACACCGGGGAGCTGTTTTTT.

The chain employs TRBV2 and TRBJ1-1; the D is unclear. Between the trimmed V and J ends, which lost 6 bases and 1 base, there was a span of 12 bases. The CDR3 extends over 14 amino acids. Germline V gene sequence: CDR1 SNHLY, CDR2 FYNNEI. The CDR3, as DNA: TGTGCCAGCAGGGGAATAAGGGAGAACACTGAAGCTTTCTTT. Amino acids: CASRGIRENTEAFF.

J is TRBJ1-5 and V is TRBV28; no reliable D call. Germline lookup yields CDR1 MDHEN and CDR2 SYDVKM. Trimming pared 8 bases from V and 0 bases from J, leaving 11 bases between. This CDR3 has 14 residues. The CDR3: CASVPIGSNQPQHF. The CDR3 DNA reads as TGTGCCAGCGTCCCCATAGGTAGCAATCAGCCCCAGCATTTT.

The genes are TRBV5-4 and TRBJ2-5, with D perhaps TRBD1 (6 bases). Germline CDR1 SGHNT, CDR2 YYREEE (reference sequence). V shed 4 bases and J shed 2 bases, with 21 bases lying between them. This CDR3 is 17 amino acids long. The CDR3 DNA reads TGTGCCAGCAGCCCCCCACAGGGCCCACGAAATCAAGAGACCCAGTACTTC. Its translation: CASSPPQGPRNQETQYF. Looking up the rest from reference TRBV5-4 and TRBJ2-5 gives the full variable domain: ETGVTQSPTHLIKTRGQQVTLRCSSQSGHNTVSWYQQALGQGPQFIFQYYREEENGRGNFPPRFSGLQFPNYSSELNVNALELDDSALYLCASSPPQGPRNQETQYFGPGTRLLVL.

This clone was counted between two and nine times. This sequence joins TRBV5-4 and TRBJ1-1; tentative D call: TRBD1 (6 bases). The CDR3 is 17 amino acids. V lost 0 bases to trimming and J lost 1 base, with 16 bases between them. Germline CDR1 SGHNT, CDR2 YYREEE (reference sequence). CDR3 in amino acids: CASSLGGYGGQNTEAFF. CDR3 nucleotides: TGTGCCAGCAGCTTGGGGGGGTACGGGGGACAGAACACTGAAGCTTTCTTT.

This chain joins TRBV7-8 and TRBJ1-1; tentative D call: TRBD1 (6 bases). The CDR3 sequence is 15 residues long. With 5 bases removed from V and 5 bases from J, the gap between germline ends came to 18 bases. Germline values: CDR1 SGHVS, CDR2 FQNEAQ. The CDR3 nucleotides are TGTGCCAGCAGCCGAAACCAGGGGCGGAGGACTGAAGCTTTCTTT. Translated, it gives CASSRNQGRRTEAFF.

CDR3 in amino acids: CASSLSVGTSGGATDTQYF. The CDR3 nucleotides read TGTGCCAGCAGCTTATCGGTCGGGACTAGCGGGGGGGCAACAGATACGCAGTATTTT. This sequence joins TRBV11-2 and TRBJ2-3; 16 bases agree with TRBD2. The J segment lost 3 bases and the V segment lost 2 bases, leaving 8 bases of the junction unmatched. CDR3 length: 19 residues. The V gene's germline CDR1 is SGHAT and CDR2 FQNNGV.

A note on this clone: An end of the junction differs from the germline gene, which may be a read error. The chain employs TRBV7-7 and TRBJ2-2; 8 bases fit TRBD2. The CDR3 length is 15 residues. Germline CDR1 and CDR2: SSHAT and FNYEAQ (reference sequence). CDR3 DNA sequence: TGTGCTAGCAGCTCGGGACTAGCGAACACCGGGGAGCTGTTTTTT. This sequence encodes CASSSGLANTGELFF.

The V and J genes are TRBV28 and TRBJ2-7, with D possibly being TRBD1 (5 bases). Trimming cost V 3 bases and J 2 bases, with 8 bases left between them. The CDR3 extends over 13 amino acids. Germline values: CDR1 MDHEN, CDR2 SYDVKM. CDR3 amino acids: CASSLVQAYEQYF. Written as DNA, the CDR3 is TGTGCCAGCAGTTTGGTACAGGCCTACGAGCAGTACTTC. Drawing the rest from reference TRBV28 and TRBJ2-7, the complete variable domain is DVKVTQSSRYLVKRTGEKVFLECVQDMDHENMFWYRQDPGLGLRLIYFSYDVKMKEKGDIPEGYSVSREKKERFSLILESASTNQTSMYLCASSLVQAYEQYFGPGTRLTVT.

The CDR3: CASSDLGSYGYTF. The CDR3 DNA is TGCGCCAGCAGTGACCTCGGCAGCTATGGCTACACCTTC. The rearrangement joins TRBV10-2 to TRBJ1-2; D ambiguous. The V gene lost 3 bases and the J gene lost 4 bases, with 9 bases spanning the gap. CDR1 and CDR2 from the germline V gene are WSHSY and SAAADI. The CDR3 loop spans 13 amino acids.

This clone was seen a handful of times. This chain uses TRBV12-5 with TRBJ1-2; unclear D gene. Germline CDR1 and CDR2: LGHNT and FRNRAP. V dropped 1 base and J dropped 8 bases, with 5 bases sitting between them. This CDR3 is built from 11 residues. In DNA form, the CDR3 reads TGTGCTAGTGGTTTGGGATACGGCTACACCTTC. This codes for CASGLGYGYTF.

This clone has more than one count but fewer than ten. This chain uses TRBV9 with TRBJ1-6; 9 positions match TRBD1. The CDR3 contains 15 residues. V gave up 0 bases and J gave up 6 bases; unmatched junction bases: 1. Germline CDR1 reads SGDLS; CDR2 reads YYNGEE. The CDR3 sequence is CASSVGGQGNSPLHF. CDR3 in DNA: TGTGCCAGCAGCGTAGGGGGACAGGGTAATTCACCCCTCCACTTT.

CDR3 amino acids: CASSLGLAGGQETQYF. The DNA of the CDR3 is TGCGCCAGCAGCCTGGGACTAGCGGGGGGGCAAGAGACCCAGTACTTC. V and J are TRBV5-1 and TRBJ2-5; 16 bases map to TRBD2. This CDR3 comprises 16 residues. The germline gives CDR1 SGHRS, CDR2 YFSETQ. J was trimmed by 2 bases and V by 4 bases; bases with no gene match: 2. Complete variable domain (other parts from reference TRBV5-1 and TRBJ2-5): KAGVTQTPRYLIKTRGQQVTLSCSPISGHRSVSWYQQTPGQGLQFLFEYFSETQRNKGNFPGRFSGRQFSNSRSEMNVSTLELGDSALYLCASSLGLAGGQETQYFGPGTRLLVL.

This clone was recorded a few times. One junction end disagrees with the germline gene, perhaps due to a read error. The J gene is TRBJ2-5, the V gene TRBV7-7; 11 bases line up with TRBD2. In germline, CDR1 is SSHAT, CDR2 FNYEAQ (reference sequence). This CDR3 comprises 17 residues. The CDR3 nucleotides read TGTGCTAGCAGCCTCGGCCGTCTAGCGGGGGGACAAGAGACCCAGTACTTC. Protein: CASSLGRLAGGQETQYF.

This clone turned up a few times. The V and J genes are TRBV29-1 and TRBJ1-2, with 8 bases aligning to TRBD1. The CDR3 consists of 13 residues. V shed 5 bases and J 4 bases; nucleotides not matched to a gene: 6. Germline CDR1 SQVTM, CDR2 ANQGSEA. CDR3 DNA sequence: TGCAGCGTTTCCGGACAGGGTGGCTATGGCTACACCTTC. It encodes CSVSGQGGYGYTF.

In DNA form, the CDR3 reads TGCGCCAGCAGCCCCCCAGAGGTCTCTAACACTGAAGCTTTCTTT. Its protein is CASSPPEVSNTEAFF. The chain uses TRBV5-1 and TRBJ1-1; D remains unclear. V lost 4 bases to trimming and J lost 2 bases, with 15 bases between them. Germline V gene sequence: CDR1 SGHRS, CDR2 YFSETQ. The CDR3 sequence is 15 residues long. The variable domain in full, with the rest retrieved from reference TRBV5-1 and TRBJ1-1, is KAGVTQTPRYLIKTRGQQVTLSCSPISGHRSVSWYQQTPGQGLQFLFEYFSETQRNKGNFPGRFSGRQFSNSRSEMNVSTLELGDSALYLCASSPPEVSNTEAFFGQGTRLTVV.

The chain couples TRBV30 to TRBJ1-3, with a possible D match to TRBD1 (6 bases). V lost 5 bases, J lost 4 bases, and 18 bases lay in between. CDR1 and CDR2 (germline): GTSNPN, SVGIG (reference sequence). CDR3 length: 15 residues. The CDR3 DNA reads as TGTGCCTGGGGCGCGGGGACACGACGGGGAAACACCATATATTTT. It encodes CAWGAGTRRGNTIYF. Using reference TRBV30 and TRBJ1-3 for the parts outside the CDR3, the full variable domain is SQTIHQWPATLVQPVGSPLSLECTVEGTSNPNLYWYRQAAGRGLQLLFYSVGIGQISSEVPQNLSASRPQDRQFILSSKKLLLSDSGFYLCAWGAGTRRGNTIYFGEGSWLTVV.

This chain links TRBV5-8 with TRBJ1-5; weak D call: TRBD1 (5 bases). The length of the CDR3 is 16 residues. CDR1 is SGHTS, CDR2 YDEGEE, per germline. V lost 1 base and J 0 bases, leaving 11 bases between the germline ends. The CDR3 bases are TGTGCCAGCAGCTTGTGGGGGTTGTATAGCAATCAGCCCCAGCATTTT. It translates to CASSLWGLYSNQPQHF. The full variable domain, completed using reference TRBV5-8 and TRBJ1-5, is EAGVTQSPTHLIKTRGQQATLRCSPISGHTSVYWYQQALGLGLQFLLWYDEGEERNRGNFPPRFSGRQFPNYSSELNVNALELEDSALYLCASSLWGLYSNQPQHFGDGTRLSIL.